These T cell receptor beta chains were read from a single sample in a study of shared clonotypes between healthy human individuals. Some clones are missing from TCRdb's copy, which holds only in-frame ones; the method was immunoSEQ multiplex PCR. This table has about 1.1 million clones, roughly 80% appearing once. Sample: memory CD4+ T cells from PBMCs. These receptors were taken from a man between 18 and 35 years old in good health. Some clones in this sample may be carry-over from other donors' samples. CDR3s include the opening cysteine and the closing phenylalanine or tryptophan. Each record gives: V gene, CDR3 length, J gene, CDR3 protein.

v_gene: TRBV6-1; len: 15; j_gene: TRBJ2-2; CDR3aa: CASSPRQLYTGELFF
v_gene: TRBV28; len: 12; j_gene: TRBJ2-3; CDR3aa: CASSLLADTQYF
v_gene: TRBV5-1; len: 14; j_gene: TRBJ2-2; CDR3aa: CASRFDVGTGELFF
v_gene: TRBV5-1; len: 13; j_gene: TRBJ1-2; CDR3aa: CASSLEQGLGYTF
v_gene: TRBV2; len: 15; j_gene: TRBJ1-6; CDR3aa: CASGETGPEDSPLHF
v_gene: TRBV28; len: 16; j_gene: TRBJ1-5; CDR3aa: CASSESGRYSNQPQHF
v_gene: TRBV30; len: 18; j_gene: TRBJ1-1; CDR3aa: CAWRLYRGIPPTNTEAFF
v_gene: TRBV30; len: 15; j_gene: TRBJ1-3; CDR3aa: CAWSAPGRAGNTIYF
v_gene: TRBV28; len: 12; j_gene: TRBJ2-5; CDR3aa: CASGGYQETQYF
v_gene: TRBV25-1; len: 13; j_gene: TRBJ1-1; CDR3aa: CASNARIGTEAFF
v_gene: TRBV7-9; len: 18; j_gene: TRBJ2-7; CDR3aa: CASSLARVGTGASYEQYF
v_gene: TRBV6-1; len: 15; j_gene: TRBJ1-5; CDR3aa: CASSERGTLNQPQHF
v_gene: TRBV9; len: 15; j_gene: TRBJ2-3; CDR3aa: CASSVGLAGADTQYF
v_gene: TRBV7-2; len: 18; j_gene: TRBJ2-1; CDR3aa: CASSLALGPTPPYNEQFF
v_gene: TRBV6-6; len: 14; j_gene: TRBJ2-7; CDR3aa: CASSYVGELYEQYF
v_gene: TRBV27; len: 13; j_gene: TRBJ2-7; CDR3aa: CASSSSGRRVQYF
v_gene: TRBV5-6; len: 13; j_gene: TRBJ2-3; CDR3aa: CASGDRFTDTQYF
v_gene: TRBV19; len: 15; j_gene: TRBJ1-2; CDR3aa: CASSMGFAIPYGYTF
v_gene: TRBV6-1; len: 16; j_gene: TRBJ2-3; CDR3aa: CASSERTGDSTDTQYF
v_gene: TRBV25-1; len: 15; j_gene: TRBJ2-7; CDR3aa: CASTRGGANTYEQYF
v_gene: TRBV7-3; len: 17; j_gene: TRBJ2-1; CDR3aa: CASSLNPTGGGNNEQFF
v_gene: TRBV18; len: 15; j_gene: TRBJ1-1; CDR3aa: CASSLGPPLNTEAFF